The 3 T cell receptor beta chains reported below all come from one sample, sequenced in a study of shared clonotypes between healthy human individuals. TCRdb's copy holds only in-frame clones and misses some; the assay was immunoSEQ multiplex PCR. The sample shows more than 1,200,000 clones, around 98.5% of them seen only once. Sequencing input: naive CD4+ T cells sorted from blood. Subset indicated: CD45RA+ positively selected. These receptor sequences come from a man between 25 and 39 years old in good health.

J is TRBJ2-7 and V is TRBV11-2; the match to TRBD2 covers 7 bases. The CDR3 consists of 14 residues. The germline V gene has CDR1 SGHAT and CDR2 FQNNGV. J gave up 2 bases and V 3 bases, and 4 bases lay outside the gene matches. CDR3 nucleotides: TGTGCCAGCAGCTTCGTAGCGGGCCCCTACGAGCAGTACTTC. This codes for CASSFVAGPYEQYF. The whole variable domain, remainder taken from reference TRBV11-2 and TRBJ2-7, is EAGVAQSPRYKIIEKRQSVAFWCNPISGHATLYWYQQILGQGPKLLIQFQNNGVVDDSQLPKDRFSAERLKGVDSTLKIQPAKLEDSAVYLCASSFVAGPYEQYFGPGTRLTVT.

The sample holds one count of this clone. The chain uses TRBV28 and TRBJ2-6; D is tentatively TRBD1 or TRBD2 (5 bases each). The germline gives CDR1 MDHEN, CDR2 SYDVKM. The CDR3 is 17 residues long. Trimming removed 5 bases from V and 2 bases from J, with 16 bases in between. DNA for the CDR3: TGTGCCAGCAGTATGGGACCGCGTGGTGCTGGGGCCAACGTCCTGACTTTC. Its protein product is CASSMGPRGAGANVLTF.

The V gene is TRBV14, the J gene TRBJ2-5; the match to TRBD1 covers 10 bases. The V segment lost 8 bases and the J segment 5 bases; nucleotides outside the gene matches: 8. CDR3 size: 14 residues. In germline, CDR1 is SGHDN, CDR2 FVKESK. Here the CDR3 DNA reads TGTGCCAGCCGACAGGGGGCTTTCCACGAGACCCAGTACTTC. This translates into CASRQGAFHETQYF.